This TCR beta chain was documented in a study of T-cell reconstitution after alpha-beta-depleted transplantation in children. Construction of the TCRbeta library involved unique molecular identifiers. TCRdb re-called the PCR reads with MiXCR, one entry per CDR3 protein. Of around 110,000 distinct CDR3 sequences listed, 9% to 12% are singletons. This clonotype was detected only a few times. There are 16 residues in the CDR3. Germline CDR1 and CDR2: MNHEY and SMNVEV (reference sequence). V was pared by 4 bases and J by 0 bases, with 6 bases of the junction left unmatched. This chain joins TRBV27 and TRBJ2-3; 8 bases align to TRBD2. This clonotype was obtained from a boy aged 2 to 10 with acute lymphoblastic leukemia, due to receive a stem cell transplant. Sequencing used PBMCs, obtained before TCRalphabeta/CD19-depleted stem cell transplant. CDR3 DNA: TGTGCCAGCAGTTCTCTAGCGGGTTTTAGCACAGATACGCAGTATTTT. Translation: CASSSLAGFSTDTQYF.